This T cell receptor (beta chain) came from a study of monozygotic twins with inflammatory bowel disease (dated by TCRdb to between 2017 and 2020). General notes on the study: In total, 28 monozygotic twin pairs made up the full study: 19 Danish pairs, all IBD-discordant, plus nine German pairs, of which four were IBD-concordant and five were IBD-discordant. Within discordant pairs, disease-associated traits were sought mainly by comparing IBD patients with their genetically identical healthy co-twins. Each individual had, on average, about 151 000 unique TCRalpha sequences and 181 000 unique TCRbeta sequences available for analysis.

As to this clonotype: The clone's antigen remains unknown.

Library method: 5' RACE. Preparation of each TCR library used approximately 3,500 ng of total RNA. For each sample, cDNA synthesis with SMARTScribe reverse transcriptase was split into eight separate reactions. During cDNA synthesis, unique molecular identifiers containing a 6-nucleotide sample barcode were introduced by template switching. TCRalpha and TCRbeta cDNA was amplified by two nested PCRs of roughly 16 and 10 cycles, with bead purification after each PCR. Before amplification, cDNA was treated with uracil DNA-glycosylase and purified using the QIAquick PCR purification kit. The second PCR added Illumina TruSeq-compatible adapters along with sample-specific barcodes. TapeStation and Qubit were used to check library quality and concentration, and 4.5 to 6 ng of each library was pooled. Sequencing of pooled libraries was carried out on an Illumina HiSeq2500 single-index Rapid Run using 2 x 100 bp reads and custom sequencing primers. The paper's processing steps were these. UMI-based consensus assembly with MiGEC version 1.2.6 was used to correct PCR and sequencing errors. MiXCR version 2.1.1 handled V(D)J alignment, clonotype assembly and CDR3 extraction. To normalise gene usage, clonotype sharing and MAIT/NKT TCR abundance, the top 1000, 10 000 and 20 000 clonotypes in each sample were analysed. After downsampling to 27 000 UMIs, diversity was calculated as the inverse Simpson index using the vegan R package. Statistical testing used paired Mann-Whitney U tests on the discordant twin pairs and applied Benjamini-Hochberg correction for multiple testing. TCRdb reanalyzed the reads, keeping one entry per CDR3 protein sequence and omitting DNA. The V and J calls and clone size are TCRdb's, not the authors'. The sample's table covers roughly 160,000 distinct CDR3 sequences. The ten largest clones add up to 6% to 9.5% of the sample.

What the research found in general, with its limitations: No single strong signal or clonotype linked to IBD turned up in the results, so the idea that one exists was not supported. The analysis was unable to tell different T cell subtypes apart. Because patients were on differing immunosuppressive treatments, the repertoires may have picked up extra background noise and inter-individual variability. No difference in repertoire similarity was observed between concordant and discordant twins, possibly owing to limited statistical power. IBD patients shared fewer clonotypes with other individuals than healthy twins did, most markedly in patients showing signs of disease activity. A decrease in TCRbeta repertoire diversity, as measured by inverse Simpson index, was observed in IBD patients compared with their healthy co-twins.

An approximately 2.6 ml peripheral blood sample was drawn into PAXgene tubes per donor and stored at -80°C. Total RNA was isolated from whole blood with the PAXgene blood miRNA kit on an automated QIAcube, without T cell sorting. Peripheral blood from monozygotic twin pairs, either concordant or discordant for inflammatory bowel disease, underwent deep TCRalpha and TCRbeta repertoire profiling that used unique molecular barcoding. Smoking habits were recorded for all twin pairs, and individuals were classified as current, former or never smokers. The source is a human donor with ulcerative colitis or Crohn's disease, or a healthy co-twin of an affected twin (not recorded which). Source material: blood.

The CDR3 is CSTRDRDADTQYF. The chain was built from TRBV29-1 and TRBJ2-3; TCRdb indicates TRBD1, and absent DNA this call remains unverified. The CDR3 numbers 13 residues from cysteine through phenylalanine. DNA was not recorded. The germline V gene provides CDR1 SQVTM and CDR2 ANQGSEA.